Included here is one TCR beta chain sequence, with context. This record comes from a study of CD8 T cells in ankylosing spondylitis. TCRdb called the 5' RACE reads again in MiXCR, with one record for every CDR3 protein. The sample holds 210,000 or so distinct CDR3 sequences, 20% to 30% seen once. Germline CDR1 is SGHDT and CDR2 is YYEEEE. J lost 4 bases, V lost 10 bases, and 12 bases had no gene match. CDR3 length: 14 residues. Material for sequencing was blood, either unsorted or a sorted T cell fraction (not recorded which). The receptor was derived from a male donor with ankylosing spondylitis or in good health (not recorded which). The chain uses TRBV5-6 and TRBJ2-7, with 9 nucleotides matching TRBD1. This CDR3 is CAGSPWDRAYEQYF. In DNA, the CDR3 is TGTGCCGGATCCCCGTGGGACAGGGCATACGAGCAGTACTTC.